A selection of T cell receptor beta chains follows, all from one sample in a study of CD8 T cells in Susac syndrome. Using its own MiXCR run on the immunoSEQ multiplex PCR reads, TCRdb lists one record per CDR3 protein. The table records approximately 200,000 distinct CDR3 sequences, more than 85% of them present only once. Sequenced material: CD4+ T cells from PBMCs. The receptors derive from a human donor with multiple sclerosis. Both conserved end residues are part of each CDR3. A D gene is named only where the DNA matches it firmly. A clone size is listed for some rows: how often the clone was seen (once, few, many), or a class if it is expanded.

CARTKYDEQFF	TGTGCCAGGACTAAGTACGATGAGCAGTTCTTC	.	TRBV2	.	TRBJ2-1	11
CASSFASSYNSPLHF	TGTGCCAGCAGCTTCGCCAGCTCCTATAATTCACCCCTCCACTTT	.	TRBV7-2	.	TRBJ1-6	15
CASSPDGTGGYEQYF	TGTGCCAGCAGCCCGGACGGGACAGGGGGTTACGAGCAGTACTTC	TRBD1	TRBV5-4	.	TRBJ2-7	15
CASGRGDYEQYF	TGTGCCAGCGGCAGGGGGGACTACGAGCAGTACTTC	.	TRBV12-3/TRBV12-4	once	TRBJ2-7	12
CASSSGGPSYEQYF	TGTGCCAGCAGCTCGGGGGGGCCCTCCTACGAGCAGTACTTC	TRBD2	TRBV7-9	.	TRBJ2-7	14
CASSPTPGQLTPEAFF	TGTGCCAGCTCACCGACGCCGGGACAGCTAACCCCTGAAGCTTTCTTT	TRBD1	TRBV18	.	TRBJ1-1	16
CSARAGPYEQYF	TGCAGTGCCAGGGCAGGTCCCTACGAGCAGTACTTC	.	TRBV20-1	.	TRBJ2-7	12
CAWSVDRDQPQHF	TGTGCCTGGAGTGTCGACAGGGATCAGCCCCAGCATTTT	TRBD1	TRBV30	.	TRBJ1-5	13
CSAPRPETDTQYF	TGCAGTGCCCCGCGGCCGGAGACAGATACGCAGTATTTT	.	TRBV20-1	.	TRBJ2-3	13
CSAFGSPNTEAFF	TGCAGTGCCTTCGGGTCCCCGAACACTGAAGCTTTCTTT	.	TRBV20-1	.	TRBJ1-1	13
CSAWDRVTYGYTF	TGCAGTGCCTGGGACAGGGTGACCTATGGCTACACCTTC	TRBD1	TRBV20-1	once	TRBJ1-2	13
CAWSGDSQETQYF	TGTGCCTGGAGTGGGGACTCCCAGGAGACCCAGTACTTC	.	TRBV30	.	TRBJ2-5	13
CASSLGTSVNTEAFF	TGTGCCAGCAGCTTAGGGACTTCGGTGAACACTGAAGCTTTCTTT	.	TRBV7-9	.	TRBJ1-1	15
CASSQVARTGGYEQYF	TGTGCCAGCAGCCAAGTAGCCCGGACAGGGGGCTACGAGCAGTACTTC	TRBD1	TRBV3-1	.	TRBJ2-7	16
CASSYGNEQFF	TGTGCCAGCAGTTATGGTAATGAGCAGTTCTTC	.	TRBV6-5	few	TRBJ2-1	11
CAWSLGQGAVYEQFF	TGTGCCTGGAGTCTCGGACAGGGGGCAGTTTATGAGCAGTTCTTC	TRBD1	TRBV30	once	TRBJ2-1	15
CSATKGTRSYNEQFF	TGCAGTGCTACCAAGGGGACACGGTCCTACAATGAGCAGTTCTTC	.	TRBV20-1	.	TRBJ2-1	15
CAGGQGDVAFYTF	TGTGCCGGAGGACAGGGTGACGTAGCCTTCTACACCTTC	TRBD1	TRBV2	.	TRBJ1-2	13
CAAGTAAGELFF	TGTGCCGCGGGGACCGCCGCCGGGGAGCTGTTTTTT	.	TRBV27	once	TRBJ2-2	12
CASSWGTGGNEQFF	TGTGCCAGCAGTTGGGGGACAGGGGGCAATGAGCAGTTCTTC	TRBD1	TRBV7-2	.	TRBJ2-1	14
CAWSFRQSLGGYEQYF	TGTGCCTGGAGTTTCCGCCAATCTCTCGGGGGCTACGAGCAGTACTTC	.	TRBV30	.	TRBJ2-7	16
CASSFNQPQHF	TGTGCCAGCAGTTTCAATCAGCCCCAGCATTTT	.	TRBV12-3/TRBV12-4	.	TRBJ1-5	11
CASRDTRLSTDTQYF	TGTGCCAGCAGAGATACTAGACTCAGCACAGATACGCAGTATTTT	.	TRBV2	.	TRBJ2-3	15